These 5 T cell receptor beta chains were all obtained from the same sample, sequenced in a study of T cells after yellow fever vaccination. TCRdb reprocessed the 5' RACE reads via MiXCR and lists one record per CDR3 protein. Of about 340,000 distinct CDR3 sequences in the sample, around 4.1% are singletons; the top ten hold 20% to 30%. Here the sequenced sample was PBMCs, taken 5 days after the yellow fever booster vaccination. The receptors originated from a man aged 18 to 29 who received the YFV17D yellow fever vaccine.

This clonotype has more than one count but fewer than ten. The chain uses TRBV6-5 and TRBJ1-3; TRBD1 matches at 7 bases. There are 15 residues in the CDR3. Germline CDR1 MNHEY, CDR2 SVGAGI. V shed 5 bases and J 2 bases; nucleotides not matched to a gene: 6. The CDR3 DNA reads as TGTGCCAGCAGTCAAACAGGGGCAACTGGAAACACCATATATTTT. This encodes CASSQTGATGNTIYF.

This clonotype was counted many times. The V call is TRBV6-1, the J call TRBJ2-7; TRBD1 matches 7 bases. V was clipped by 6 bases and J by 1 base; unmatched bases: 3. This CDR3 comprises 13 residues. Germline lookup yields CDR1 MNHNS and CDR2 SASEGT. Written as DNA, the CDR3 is TGTGCCAGCAGCCGACAGGGTTCCTACGAGCAGTACTTC. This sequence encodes CASSRQGSYEQYF.

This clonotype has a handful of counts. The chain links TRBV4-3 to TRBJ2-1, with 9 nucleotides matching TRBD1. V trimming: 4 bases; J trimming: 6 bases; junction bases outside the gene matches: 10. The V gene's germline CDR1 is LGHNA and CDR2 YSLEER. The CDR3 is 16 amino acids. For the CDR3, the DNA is TGCGCCAGCAGCCGTATACCGGGACAGGGTGGCAATGAGCAGTTCTTC. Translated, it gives CASSRIPGQGGNEQFF.

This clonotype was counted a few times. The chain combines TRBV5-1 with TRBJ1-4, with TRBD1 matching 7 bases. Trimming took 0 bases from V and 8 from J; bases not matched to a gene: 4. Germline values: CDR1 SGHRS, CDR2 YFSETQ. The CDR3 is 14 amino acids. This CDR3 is CASSLVGGKEKLFF. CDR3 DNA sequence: TGCGCCAGCAGCTTGGTAGGGGGCAAAGAAAAACTGTTTTTT.

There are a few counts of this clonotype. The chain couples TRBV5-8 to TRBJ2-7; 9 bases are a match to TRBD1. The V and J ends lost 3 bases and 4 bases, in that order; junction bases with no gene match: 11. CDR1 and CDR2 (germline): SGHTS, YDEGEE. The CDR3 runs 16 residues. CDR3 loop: CASSWGSGTGLYEQYF. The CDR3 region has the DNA TGTGCCAGCAGCTGGGGCTCCGGGACAGGGCTATACGAGCAGTACTTC.